This T cell receptor beta chain stems from a study of blood T cells in healthy people across ages. At the level of the study: Template-switching capture recovered about one barcoded beta molecule per two T cells.

Study-level points and caveats: Greater diversity and more naive CD4+ cells were seen in long-lived donors than in aged donors.

A sample-barcoded 5' primer and a J-beta primer mix were used in a second PCR of roughly 7 to 11 cycles. No fewer than 2.5 million CDR3-containing paired-end reads came from each sample. In TCRdb, the 5' RACE reads were re-called with MiXCR into one record per CDR3 protein. This table has around 800,000 distinct CDR3 sequences, roughly 24% appearing once. The CDR3 runs to 13 residues. This clonotype was detected a few times. What it recognizes is unknown. A further study also used this sample, focusing on T cells of mothers and their children.

The chain recombines TRBV21-1 with TRBJ2-5; TRBD1 is the table's D call and was not checked against the DNA. TRBV21-1 is a pseudogene locus. Material for sequencing was blood. This sequence originates from a boy younger than 18 in good health. The CDR3 nucleotides read TGTGCCAGCAGCAAACCAGCCAGGGGGACCCAGTACTTC. Amino acid sequence: CASSKPARGTQYF.